The TCR beta chain described here comes from a study of blood T cells in healthy people across ages. Alongside a J-beta primer mix, a sample-barcoded 5' primer served in a second PCR lasting about 6 to 12 cycles. Tagging of each cDNA molecule was performed by a template-switch adaptor with 12 random nucleotides. TCRdb passed the 5' RACE reads through MiXCR, listing each CDR3 protein once. The sample holds 780,000 or so distinct CDR3 sequences; 56% are singletons and the top ten take 25% to 30%. The germline CDR1 and CDR2 sequences are DFQATT and SNEGSKA (reference sequence). There are 14 residues in the CDR3. Losses at the gene ends were 3 bases for V and 5 bases for J; bases not matched to a gene: 9.

The sample was blood. The genes are TRBV20-1 and TRBJ2-5; 7 positions match TRBD1. This receptor was identified in a man aged 40-49 years in good health. The CDR3: CSASAQGVEETQYF. CDR3 DNA: TGCAGTGCTAGTGCGCAGGGGGTGGAGGAGACCCAGTACTTC.